These T cell receptor beta chains were read from a single sample in a study of T cells in localized non-small cell lung cancer. Clones were sequenced by immunoSEQ multiplex PCR, and TCRdb holds only the in-frame ones, with some missing. The repertoire holds tens of thousands of clones, with 88% as singletons. This sample comprised peripheral blood, obtained before any cancer treatment. The receptors were gathered from a woman aged 35 to 70 with stage I lung adenocarcinoma. Each CDR3 is given with its conserved first and last residue. Each record gives: V gene, J gene, D gene, clone size, CDR3 protein, CDR3 DNA. The D gene is left open where the match is weak. Size values are once, few and many counts, or a class for expanded clones, and some rows have none.

v_gene: TRBV12-5; j_gene: TRBJ1-1; d_gene: .; abundance: .; CDR3aa: CASGLGGRGDTEAFF; CDR3nt: TGTGCTAGTGGTTTGGGGGGCAGGGGTGACACTGAAGCTTTCTTT
v_gene: TRBV7-8; j_gene: TRBJ1-4; d_gene: TRBD1; abundance: medium-sized; CDR3aa: CASSLGQSNEKLFF; CDR3nt: TGTGCCAGCAGCTTGGGACAGTCTAATGAAAAACTGTTTTTT
v_gene: TRBV5-4; j_gene: TRBJ2-1; d_gene: .; abundance: .; CDR3aa: CASSLGPLGKQFF; CDR3nt: TGTGCCAGCAGCTTGGGTCCCCTCGGAAAGCAGTTCTTC
v_gene: TRBV15; j_gene: TRBJ1-1; d_gene: TRBD1; abundance: .; CDR3aa: CATSRALGQGEAFF; CDR3nt: TGTGCCACCAGCAGAGCCCTGGGACAGGGTGAAGCTTTCTTT
v_gene: TRBV19; j_gene: TRBJ1-3; d_gene: .; abundance: .; CDR3aa: CASSTWAGNTIYF; CDR3nt: TGTGCCAGTAGTACATGGGCTGGAAACACCATATATTTT
v_gene: TRBV7-2; j_gene: TRBJ2-3; d_gene: .; abundance: .; CDR3aa: CASSVDYTDTQYF; CDR3nt: TGTGCCAGCAGCGTGGACTACACAGATACGCAGTATTTT
v_gene: TRBV25-1; j_gene: TRBJ1-2; d_gene: .; abundance: once; CDR3aa: CASSEYHVANYGYTF; CDR3nt: TGTGCCAGCAGTGAATATCATGTAGCTAACTATGGCTACACCTTC
v_gene: TRBV5-1; j_gene: TRBJ2-5; d_gene: .; abundance: .; CDR3aa: CASSDGQMWETQYF; CDR3nt: TGCGCCAGCAGCGATGGACAGATGTGGGAGACCCAGTACTTC
v_gene: TRBV30; j_gene: TRBJ2-3; d_gene: TRBD2; abundance: .; CDR3aa: CAWSTSGASTDTQYF; CDR3nt: TGTGCCTGGAGTACTAGCGGGGCTAGCACAGATACGCAGTATTTT
v_gene: TRBV6-6; j_gene: TRBJ1-6; d_gene: .; abundance: .; CDR3aa: CASRGGGNSPLHF; CDR3nt: TGTGCCAGCAGAGGGGGAGGCAATTCACCCCTCCACTTT
v_gene: TRBV28; j_gene: TRBJ2-3; d_gene: .; abundance: .; CDR3aa: CASKPGRFETDTQYF; CDR3nt: TGTGCCAGCAAACCGGGCCGGTTTGAGACAGATACGCAGTATTTT
v_gene: TRBV7-8; j_gene: TRBJ1-6; d_gene: .; abundance: few; CDR3aa: CASSLSGSHYNSPLHF; CDR3nt: TGTGCCAGCAGCTTATCGGGCAGCCACTATAATTCACCCCTCCACTTT
v_gene: TRBV19; j_gene: TRBJ2-7; d_gene: TRBD1; abundance: .; CDR3aa: CARAQGARYF; CDR3nt: TGTGCCAGGGCACAGGGGGCAAGGTACTTC
v_gene: TRBV5-5; j_gene: TRBJ2-1; d_gene: TRBD1; abundance: .; CDR3aa: CASSFSAGGSSYNEQFF; CDR3nt: TGTGCCAGCAGCTTTTCCGCAGGGGGAAGCTCCTACAATGAGCAGTTCTTC
v_gene: TRBV7-2; j_gene: TRBJ2-3; d_gene: .; abundance: .; CDR3aa: CASSPQGLASTDTQYF; CDR3nt: TGTGCCAGCAGCCCCCAGGGTCTAGCAAGCACAGATACGCAGTATTTT
v_gene: TRBV4-3; j_gene: TRBJ1-2; d_gene: TRBD1; abundance: .; CDR3aa: CASSQAGGQNYGYTF; CDR3nt: TGCGCCAGCAGCCAAGCTGGGGGACAGAACTATGGCTACACCTTC
v_gene: TRBV4-3; j_gene: TRBJ2-5; d_gene: TRBD2; abundance: medium-sized; CDR3aa: CASSQEGPGTKETQYF; CDR3nt: TGCGCCAGCAGCCAAGAGGGGCCGGGGACTAAAGAGACCCAGTACTTC
v_gene: TRBV7-2; j_gene: TRBJ2-3; d_gene: .; abundance: .; CDR3aa: CASSLAGGVFADTQYF; CDR3nt: TGTGCCAGCAGCTTAGCGGGCGGAGTTTTTGCAGATACGCAGTATTTT
v_gene: TRBV9; j_gene: TRBJ2-1; d_gene: .; abundance: .; CDR3aa: CASSAGSSYNEQFF; CDR3nt: TGTGCCAGCAGCGCGGGGAGCTCCTACAATGAGCAGTTCTTC
v_gene: TRBV4-3; j_gene: TRBJ1-5; d_gene: .; abundance: few; CDR3aa: CASSQDWQGDQPQHF; CDR3nt: TGCGCCAGCAGCCAAGATTGGCAGGGAGATCAGCCCCAGCATTTT
v_gene: TRBV5-1; j_gene: TRBJ2-1; d_gene: TRBD2; abundance: .; CDR3aa: CASSFSGAAYNEQFF; CDR3nt: TGCGCCAGCAGCTTTAGCGGGGCGGCCTACAATGAGCAGTTCTTC
v_gene: TRBV4-1; j_gene: TRBJ2-7; d_gene: TRBD2; abundance: .; CDR3aa: CASSQIPGGPHEQYF; CDR3nt: TGCGCCAGCAGCCAAATCCCGGGGGGTCCCCACGAGCAGTACTTC
v_gene: TRBV6-1; j_gene: TRBJ2-3; d_gene: .; abundance: .; CDR3aa: CASSAGPTDTQYF; CDR3nt: TGTGCCAGCAGCGCGGGACCCACAGATACGCAGTATTTT
v_gene: TRBV29-1; j_gene: TRBJ1-6; d_gene: TRBD1; abundance: once; CDR3aa: CSVRSGTGGNSPLHF; CDR3nt: TGCAGCGTCCGCTCCGGGACAGGGGGTAATTCACCCCTCCACTTT
v_gene: TRBV30; j_gene: TRBJ1-6; d_gene: .; abundance: .; CDR3aa: CAWSLFGTVLTNSPLHF; CDR3nt: TGTGCCTGGAGTCTATTCGGGACCGTACTAACAAATTCACCCCTCCACTTT
v_gene: TRBV28; j_gene: TRBJ1-2; d_gene: .; abundance: .; CDR3aa: CASSLFVQGAYARGYTF; CDR3nt: TGTGCCAGCAGTTTATTCGTACAGGGAGCGTACGCACGAGGCTACACCTTC
v_gene: TRBV6-6; j_gene: TRBJ2-2; d_gene: .; abundance: few; CDR3aa: CASSPYTGELFF; CDR3nt: TGTGCCAGCAGTCCTTACACCGGGGAGCTGTTTTTT
v_gene: TRBV6-1; j_gene: TRBJ1-2; d_gene: .; abundance: .; CDR3aa: CASSERAAHSSGYTF; CDR3nt: TGTGCCAGCAGTGAAAGGGCAGCTCATAGCAGTGGCTACACCTTC
v_gene: TRBV10-3; j_gene: TRBJ1-1; d_gene: .; abundance: .; CDR3aa: CAISESEVQLPIEAFF; CDR3nt: TGTGCCATCAGTGAGTCAGAGGTACAGCTACCTATTGAAGCTTTCTTT
v_gene: TRBV5-6; j_gene: TRBJ1-1; d_gene: .; abundance: once; CDR3aa: CASSSGHRGYPTSEAFF; CDR3nt: TGTGCCAGCAGCTCGGGACATCGGGGTTATCCGACCAGTGAAGCTTTCTTT
v_gene: TRBV10-1; j_gene: TRBJ2-3; d_gene: TRBD2; abundance: .; CDR3aa: CASSESSGGTTDTQYF; CDR3nt: TGCGCCAGCAGTGAGTCTAGCGGGGGGACCACAGATACGCAGTATTTT
v_gene: TRBV2; j_gene: TRBJ2-3; d_gene: .; abundance: .; CDR3aa: CASSSDRADTQYF; CDR3nt: TGTGCCAGCAGTTCGGACAGAGCAGATACGCAGTATTTT
v_gene: TRBV21-1; j_gene: TRBJ2-1; d_gene: .; abundance: .; CDR3aa: CASSKARSGGYNEQFF; CDR3nt: TGTGCCAGCAGCAAAGCGCGTAGCGGGGGATACAATGAGCAGTTCTTC
v_gene: TRBV27; j_gene: TRBJ2-3; d_gene: .; abundance: .; CDR3aa: CASSFLDTQYF; CDR3nt: TGTGCCAGCAGTTTTTTGGATACGCAGTATTTT
v_gene: TRBV29-1; j_gene: TRBJ1-2; d_gene: .; abundance: .; CDR3aa: CSVESNDRSYGYTF; CDR3nt: TGCAGCGTTGAAAGCAACGACAGGTCCTATGGCTACACCTTC
v_gene: TRBV2; j_gene: TRBJ1-5; d_gene: .; abundance: .; CDR3aa: CASSSTGNQPQHF; CDR3nt: TGTGCCAGCAGCTCGACGGGAAATCAGCCCCAGCATTTT
v_gene: TRBV6-1; j_gene: TRBJ1-4; d_gene: .; abundance: .; CDR3aa: CASRASGSTNEKLFF; CDR3nt: TGTGCCAGCAGAGCGTCGGGCTCAACTAATGAAAAACTGTTTTTT
v_gene: TRBV4-1; j_gene: TRBJ2-1; d_gene: TRBD1; abundance: .; CDR3aa: CASSQARGLGYEQFF; CDR3nt: TGCGCCAGCAGCCAGGCCAGGGGGTTGGGCTATGAGCAGTTCTTC
v_gene: TRBV4-1; j_gene: TRBJ2-3; d_gene: .; abundance: .; CDR3aa: CASSQRLGQRTDTQYF; CDR3nt: TGCGCCAGCAGCCAGAGACTAGGGCAACGCACAGATACGCAGTATTTT
v_gene: TRBV4-1; j_gene: TRBJ2-1; d_gene: .; abundance: few; CDR3aa: CASSRSGSSYNEQFF; CDR3nt: TGCGCCAGCAGCCGAAGTGGGAGCTCCTACAATGAGCAGTTCTTC
v_gene: TRBV27; j_gene: TRBJ2-1; d_gene: TRBD1; abundance: .; CDR3aa: CASSFRTGFYNEQFF; CDR3nt: TGTGCCAGCAGTTTCCGGACAGGCTTTTACAATGAGCAGTTCTTC
v_gene: TRBV15; j_gene: TRBJ2-3; d_gene: TRBD2; abundance: .; CDR3aa: CATSRETSGGADTQYF; CDR3nt: TGTGCCACCAGCAGAGAGACTAGCGGGGGTGCAGATACGCAGTATTTT
v_gene: TRBV6-1; j_gene: TRBJ2-2; d_gene: .; abundance: .; CDR3aa: CASSVGVPNTGELFF; CDR3nt: TGTGCCAGCAGTGTGGGGGTTCCGAACACCGGGGAGCTGTTTTTT
v_gene: TRBV13; j_gene: TRBJ1-2; d_gene: TRBD1; abundance: .; CDR3aa: CASSKGQGGFDNYGYTF; CDR3nt: TGTGCCAGCAGCAAGGGACAGGGAGGCTTCGATAACTATGGCTACACCTTC
v_gene: TRBV2; j_gene: TRBJ1-2; d_gene: .; abundance: .; CDR3aa: CASREGVLRGYGYTF; CDR3nt: TGTGCCAGCAGGGAAGGGGTACTTAGAGGCTATGGCTACACCTTC
v_gene: TRBV7-2; j_gene: TRBJ2-2; d_gene: TRBD1; abundance: .; CDR3aa: CASSLASGRPGGTGELFF; CDR3nt: TGTGCCAGCAGCTTAGCTTCGGGGCGGCCAGGGGGCACCGGGGAGCTGTTTTTT
v_gene: TRBV6-4; j_gene: TRBJ2-3; d_gene: .; abundance: .; CDR3aa: CASSEGRGGTDTQYF; CDR3nt: TGTGCCAGCAGTGAGGGAAGGGGTGGAACAGATACGCAGTATTTT
v_gene: TRBV11-3; j_gene: TRBJ2-5; d_gene: .; abundance: .; CDR3aa: CASSPNPAGTQYF; CDR3nt: TGTGCCAGCAGCCCAAACCCCGCGGGGACCCAGTACTTC
v_gene: TRBV15; j_gene: TRBJ1-1; d_gene: .; abundance: .; CDR3aa: CATSRIQGQTNTEAFF; CDR3nt: TGTGCCACCAGCAGGATTCAGGGGCAGACAAACACTGAAGCTTTCTTT
v_gene: TRBV2; j_gene: TRBJ1-2; d_gene: TRBD1; abundance: .; CDR3aa: CASLLEGAPVYGYTF; CDR3nt: TGTGCCAGCCTCCTGGAGGGGGCGCCGGTTTATGGCTACACCTTC
v_gene: TRBV9; j_gene: TRBJ2-3; d_gene: TRBD2; abundance: .; CDR3aa: CASALGGTTDTQYF; CDR3nt: TGTGCCAGCGCCCTCGGGGGGACCACAGATACGCAGTATTTT
v_gene: TRBV18; j_gene: TRBJ2-1; d_gene: .; abundance: .; CDR3aa: CASSPPLGGADNEQFF; CDR3nt: TGTGCCAGCTCACCTCCTCTTGGGGGCGCCGACAATGAGCAGTTCTTC
v_gene: TRBV15; j_gene: TRBJ2-2; d_gene: .; abundance: .; CDR3aa: CATRETGELFF; CDR3nt: TGTGCCACCAGGGAAACCGGGGAGCTGTTTTTT